Sequencing of this T cell receptor beta chain was carried out in a study of shared clonotypes between healthy human individuals. Study-level findings and limits: Tissue TCR repertoires likely differ from these blood-only repertoires. It was observed that approximately 5% of naive CD4 clonotypes were shared across a handful of donors.

An assay was performed, and its level was deep. Data came from immunoSEQ multiplex PCR; TCRdb stores just in-frame clones and leaves some out. The table lists more than 2 million clones, roughly 96% of them singletons. Germline loops: CDR1 MNHNY, CDR2 SVGAGI (reference sequence). The V end lost 2 bases, the J end lost 3 bases, and 11 bases lay between the germline ends. The CDR3 consists of 15 residues. On this clone: Its antigen remains unknown.

This chain uses TRBV6-6 with TRBJ1-5; D is perhaps TRBD1 (6 bases). The clonotype comes from a man younger than 35 in good health. The sample taken for sequencing was naive CD4+ T cells sorted from blood. Subset of the sample: CD45RA+ positively selected. For the CDR3, the DNA is TGTGCCAGCAGTTACGGGGGCGCCCACAATCAGCCCCAGCATTTT. Translating gives CASSYGGAHNQPQHF.